This TCR beta chain was documented in a study of T cells in Graves' hyperthyroidism and ophthalmopathy. Template material for amplifying TCR beta CDR3 regions consisted of RNA transcripts. The HTBI primer set was used in a first-round RT-PCR of the TCR CDR3. TCRdb re-called the multiplex PCR reads with MiXCR, one entry per CDR3 protein. The table lists around 290,000 distinct CDR3 sequences, more than 15% of them singletons. This clonotype was detected ten times or more. Its antigen is unidentified. Germline CDR1 and CDR2: MNHEY and SVGAGI. V lost 0 bases and J 1 base, leaving 15 bases between the germline ends. This CDR3 is built from 17 residues. General study results and limits: Onset of ophthalmopathy came a median about 6.5 months after the model predicted it. In blood, most of the thyroid clonotypes expanded above 0.001 were also present.

Under 3 months was the duration of disease in ophthalmopathy patients, who also had a Clinical Activity Score of at least 3 and a NOSPECS grade of at least 4. Any patient presenting with uncontrolled infection, other autoimmune disease, pregnancy or lactation was left out. This chain links TRBV6-5 with TRBJ2-5; the D is unclear. The sequenced sample was blood. The receptor's source is an older woman with Graves' ophthalmopathy. The CDR3 loop is CASSYSGQSLFQETQYF. In DNA form, the CDR3 reads TGTGCCAGCAGTTACTCTGGGCAGAGCTTATTCCAAGAGACCCAGTACTTC.